These 22 T cell receptor beta chains originate from one sample sequenced in a study of blood T cell repertoires in COVID-19. TCRdb's copy holds only in-frame clones and misses some; the assay was immunoSEQ multiplex PCR. The table has approximately 270,000 clones, roughly 86% seen once; the top ten hold under 2.5%. Sequencing input: PBMCs or T cells enriched from blood (not recorded which). The receptor source for this set is a woman between 55 and 75 years old who had recovered from COVID-19.

The rearrangement uses TRBV27 and TRBJ1-2; possibly TRBD1 for D (6 bases). This CDR3 is 14 amino acids long. From germline, CDR1 is MNHEY and CDR2 SMNVEV (reference sequence). Trimming removed 3 bases from V and 8 bases from J, with 16 bases in between. The CDR3: CASSFVGADGGYTF. CDR3 DNA sequence: TGTGCCAGCAGTTTTGTGGGGGCGGACGGAGGCTACACCTTC.

CDR3 residues: CASSPTKTHSNEQFF. The CDR3 DNA reads TGTGCCAGCAGCCCTACTAAAACTCATAGCAATGAGCAGTTCTTC. The chain joins TRBV5-6 to TRBJ2-1; D unresolved. Germline V gene data show CDR1 as SGHDT and CDR2 as YYEEEE. The CDR3 has 15 amino acids. The germline V and J ends were trimmed by 4 bases and 6 bases, with 17 bases remaining between them.

V is TRBV6-5 and J is TRBJ2-3; TRBD2 is a possible D gene (5 bases). V lost 7 bases to trimming and J lost 1 base, with 9 bases between them. The CDR3 is 13 residues long. The germline gives CDR1 MNHEY, CDR2 SVGAGI. Here the CDR3 reads CASTGAGTDTQYF. The CDR3 DNA sequence: TGTGCCAGCACCGGAGCGGGCACAGATACGCAGTATTTT.

The CDR3 sequence: CASSLAATGTGNTIYF. Written as DNA, the CDR3 is TGTGCCAGCAGCTTAGCGGCAACAGGGACTGGAAACACCATATATTTT. This chain connects TRBV7-6 to TRBJ1-3; perhaps TRBD1 as D (6 bases). The ends were cut back, 0 bases at V and 2 bases at J, with 11 bases in the middle. Germline V gene data show CDR1 as SGHVS and CDR2 as FNYEAQ. This CDR3 region has 16 residues.

The chain couples TRBV5-1 to TRBJ1-4, with TRBD1 matching over 7 bases. The ends lost 0 bases at V and 6 bases at J; junction bases unmatched: 8. The CDR3 consists of 16 residues. Germline V CDR1 and CDR2: SGHRS, YFSETQ. The DNA for the CDR3 is TGCGCCAGCAGCTTGGCCCGGAACAGGGGAGATGAAAAACTGTTTTTT. The encoded protein is CASSLARNRGDEKLFF.

The chain combines TRBV28 with TRBJ2-7; no firm D call. The CDR3 is 12 amino acids. The V end was cut by 6 bases, the J end by 2 bases, with 8 bases between. Germline assignment: CDR1 MDHEN and CDR2 SYDVKM. CDR3 sequence: CASRHRAYEQYF. CDR3 bases: TGTGCCAGCAGGCACCGGGCCTACGAGCAGTACTTC.

This clone was picked up a small number of times. The chain combines TRBV3-1 (or the pseudogene TRBV3-2) with TRBJ2-1, with TRBD2 identical over 7 bases. The V segment lost 6 bases and the J segment 15 bases; nucleotides outside the gene matches: 17. CDR1 is LGHDT, CDR2 YNNKEL, per germline (reference sequence). The CDR3 totals 14 residues. CDR3 loop: CASRPNPGEGAAFF. In DNA, the CDR3 is TGTGCCAGCAGACCAAATCCCGGGGAGGGAGCGGCGTTCTTC.

This rearrangement joins TRBV5-1 to TRBJ1-4; 7 nucleotides align to TRBD1. J gave up 2 bases and V 3 bases, and 4 bases lay outside the gene matches. Germline values: CDR1 SGHRS, CDR2 YFSETQ. This CDR3 comprises 15 residues. CDR3 protein: CASSWGTATNEKLFF. The CDR3 nucleotides read TGCGCCAGCAGCTGGGGGACAGCCACTAATGAAAAACTGTTTTTT.

The DNA of the CDR3 is TGTGCCAGCAGGTTGTATAGAGATACGCAGTATTTT. Translation gives CASRLYRDTQYF. This sequence joins TRBV7-9 and TRBJ2-3; D gene unclear. Trimming took off 6 bases at V and 5 bases at J, with 9 bases between the two ends. The length of the CDR3 is 12 residues. From germline, CDR1 is SEHNR and CDR2 FQNEAQ (reference sequence).

The chain recombines TRBV7-3 with TRBJ2-1, with D perhaps TRBD2 (5 bases). CDR1 and CDR2 (germline): SGHTA, FQGTGA. The length of the CDR3 is 14 residues. V was shortened by 5 bases and J by 7 bases, with 15 bases between the two germline ends. The CDR3 loop reads CASSPLRTPNEQFF. CDR3 coding DNA: TGTGCCAGCAGCCCCCTAAGGACTCCTAATGAGCAGTTCTTC.

The chain combines TRBV28 with TRBJ1-1; D might be TRBD1 (6 bases). The length of the CDR3 is 14 residues. With 9 bases removed from V and 1 base from J, the gap between germline ends came to 15 bases. Per the germline V gene, CDR1 is MDHEN and CDR2 is SYDVKM. The CDR3 loop is CASVTGHQNTEAFF. CDR3 DNA: TGTGCCAGTGTTACGGGACACCAGAACACTGAAGCTTTCTTT.

This clone was seen a single time. The chain is built from TRBV2 and TRBJ2-2, with 7 positions matching TRBD1. Germline-derived CDR1 and CDR2 are SNHLY and FYNNEI. Trimming cost V 0 bases and J 0 bases; bases outside gene matches: 4. This CDR3 comprises 17 residues. CDR3 protein: CASSEAWGQPNTGELFF. The CDR3 DNA reads TGTGCCAGCAGTGAAGCGTGGGGACAGCCGAACACCGGGGAGCTGTTTTTT. Drawing the rest from reference TRBV2 and TRBJ2-2, the complete variable domain is EPEVTQTPSHQVTQMGQEVILRCVPISNHLYFYWYRQILGQKVEFLVSFYNNEISEKSEIFDDQFSVERPDGSNFTLKIRSTKLEDSAMYFCASSEAWGQPNTGELFFGEGSRLTVL.

This clone was seen only a few times. V gene TRBV5-1 combines with J gene TRBJ1-1; TRBD1 might be the D (5 bases). The germline CDR1 and CDR2 sequences are SGHRS and YFSETQ. The length of the CDR3 is 14 residues. The ends were cut back, 3 bases at V and 11 bases at J, with 20 bases in the middle. The CDR3 here is CASSSNLEGLRAFF. Here the CDR3 DNA reads TGCGCCAGCAGCTCCAATTTGGAGGGGCTTAGGGCTTTCTTT.

The chain employs TRBV19 and TRBJ1-5; 10 bases match TRBD1. V lost 7 bases, J lost 7 bases, and 13 bases stayed unmatched. This CDR3 spans 16 amino acids. CDR1 and CDR2 from the germline V gene are LNHDA and SQIVND (reference sequence). The DNA for the CDR3 is TGTGCCAGTACCAGAAAAGACAGGGGGCTCGGACAGCCCCAGCATTTT. Translation: CASTRKDRGLGQPQHF.

The genes are TRBV5-1 and TRBJ1-4; 11 bases are a match to TRBD1. Germline assignment: CDR1 SGHRS and CDR2 YFSETQ. With V trimmed by 3 bases and J by 4 bases, 11 bases remained unmatched. This CDR3 contains 18 residues. DNA of the CDR3: TGCGCCAGCAGCTCCCACCGGGACAGGGGGGCCCATAATGAAAAACTGTTTTTT. Protein sequence: CASSSHRDRGAHNEKLFF.

The V gene is TRBV5-4, the J gene TRBJ2-1, with 9 positions matching TRBD2. The CDR3 loop spans 15 amino acids. V was pared by 5 bases and J by 2 bases, with 5 bases of the junction left unmatched. Germline V lookup: CDR1 SGHNT, CDR2 YYREEE (reference sequence). The CDR3 bases are TGTGCCAGCAGTGAAGGCGGGGGGGCCTACAATGAGCAGTTCTTC. Translating gives CASSEGGGAYNEQFF.

The chain recombines TRBV5-1 with TRBJ1-3, with no clear D. This CDR3 comprises 14 residues. The germline CDR1 and CDR2 sequences are SGHRS and YFSETQ. Trimming removed 0 bases from V and 2 bases from J, with 6 bases in between. The CDR3: CASSLGSTGNTIYF. DNA of the CDR3: TGCGCCAGCAGCTTGGGTTCAACTGGAAACACCATATATTTT.

This clone was counted a single time. The rearrangement links TRBV10-3 to TRBJ2-7; 9 bases fit TRBD2. Germline-derived CDR1 and CDR2 are ENHRY and SYGVKD. This CDR3 comprises 15 residues. Unmatched junction bases numbered 13, after V lost 7 bases and J lost 6 bases. The CDR3, as DNA: TGTGCCATCACCTCTGTGCGGGAGGGCCCATTCGAGCAGTACTTC. This sequence encodes CAITSVREGPFEQYF.

This chain connects TRBV2 to TRBJ2-2; tentatively, D is TRBD2 (5 bases). V shed 7 bases and J shed 0 bases, with 15 bases lying between them. The germline V gene encodes CDR1 SNHLY and CDR2 FYNNEI. This CDR3 spans 16 amino acids. CDR3 in amino acids: CASTPIGVANTGELFF. The CDR3 DNA follows: TGTGCCAGCACGCCGATCGGGGTCGCGAACACCGGGGAGCTGTTTTTT.

In DNA form, the CDR3 reads TGTGCCAGCAGGGGGGACAGGGGAAGGGACATTCAGTACTTC. Translating it yields CASRGDRGRDIQYF. V usage is TRBV2 and J usage is TRBJ2-4; 10 bases are a match to TRBD1. Germline CDR1 is SNHLY and CDR2 is FYNNEI. V was pared by 6 bases and J by 8 bases, with 7 bases of the junction left unmatched. The CDR3 sequence is 14 residues long.

This clone is a singleton in its sample. This CDR3 is CASSQERTSNYGYTF. CDR3 DNA: TGTGCCAGCAGCCAAGAAAGGACTAGTAACTATGGCTACACCTTC. V gene TRBV4-2 combines with J gene TRBJ1-2; no clear D. Trimming left V 0 bases short and J 1 base short, with 9 bases between. CDR3 length: 15 amino acids. The germline V gene has CDR1 LGHNA and CDR2 YNFKEQ.

V gene TRBV9 combines with J gene TRBJ1-1; perhaps TRBD1 as D (5 bases). Deletions cut 4 bases from V and 2 bases from J, with 15 bases between. Per germline, CDR1 SGDLS and CDR2 YYNGEE. The CDR3 spans 15 residues. Here the CDR3 DNA reads TGTGCCAGCAGCACTCCCCAGGGAGGAAACACTGAAGCTTTCTTT. Its protein product is CASSTPQGGNTEAFF.